A single TCR beta chain is shown here with its context. Adults between roughly 18 and 100 years of age took part from 24 US areas. This entry is derived from a study of blood T cell repertoires in COVID-19. About the research overall: COVID-19 samples, acute and convalescent, were from the United States, Italy and Spain. The analysed material was cDNA or gDNA that came from T cells, B-cell-depleted T cells, or PBMCs.

In the original analysis: How many nucleated cells were present was estimated from reference gene primer amplification. Profiling relied on immunoSEQ multiplex PCR, and the TCRdb table lists in-frame clones only, not all of them. The V and J calls and clone size are taken from that table; D and trimming were inferred from the DNA. The data hold about 210,000 clones, with around 86% observed a single time. The source material was PBMCs or T cells enriched from blood (not recorded which). This sequence was found in a woman in her forties or fifties with acute COVID-19.

The CDR3, as DNA: TGCGCCAGCTTTGCACAGGGGGCCACTGAAGCTTTCTTT. It codes for CASFAQGATEAFF. The chain links TRBV4-1 to TRBJ1-1, with TRBD1 matching 9 bases. V lost 8 bases to trimming and J lost 4 bases; unmatched junction nucleotides: 5. The CDR3 length is 13 residues. Germline V lookup: CDR1 MGHRA, CDR2 YSYEKL.